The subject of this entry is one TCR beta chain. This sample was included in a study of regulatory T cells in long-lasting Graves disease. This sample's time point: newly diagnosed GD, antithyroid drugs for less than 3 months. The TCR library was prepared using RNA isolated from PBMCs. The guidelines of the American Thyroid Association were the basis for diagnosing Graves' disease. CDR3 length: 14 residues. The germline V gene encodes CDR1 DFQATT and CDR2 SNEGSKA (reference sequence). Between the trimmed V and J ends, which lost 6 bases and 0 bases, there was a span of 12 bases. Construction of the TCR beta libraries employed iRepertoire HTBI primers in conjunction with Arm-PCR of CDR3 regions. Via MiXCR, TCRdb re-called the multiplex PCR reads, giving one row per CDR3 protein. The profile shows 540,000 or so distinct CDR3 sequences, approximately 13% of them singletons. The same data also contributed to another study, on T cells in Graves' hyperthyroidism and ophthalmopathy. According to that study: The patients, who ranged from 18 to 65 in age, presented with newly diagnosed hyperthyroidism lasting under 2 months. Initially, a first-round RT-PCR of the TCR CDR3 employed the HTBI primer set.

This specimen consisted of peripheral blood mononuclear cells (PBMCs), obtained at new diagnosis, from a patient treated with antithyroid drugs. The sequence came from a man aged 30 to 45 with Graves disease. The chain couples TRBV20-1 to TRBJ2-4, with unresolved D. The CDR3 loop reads CSAAPRVAKNIQYF. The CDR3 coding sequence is TGCAGTGCCGCTCCACGGGTAGCCAAAAACATTCAGTACTTC.